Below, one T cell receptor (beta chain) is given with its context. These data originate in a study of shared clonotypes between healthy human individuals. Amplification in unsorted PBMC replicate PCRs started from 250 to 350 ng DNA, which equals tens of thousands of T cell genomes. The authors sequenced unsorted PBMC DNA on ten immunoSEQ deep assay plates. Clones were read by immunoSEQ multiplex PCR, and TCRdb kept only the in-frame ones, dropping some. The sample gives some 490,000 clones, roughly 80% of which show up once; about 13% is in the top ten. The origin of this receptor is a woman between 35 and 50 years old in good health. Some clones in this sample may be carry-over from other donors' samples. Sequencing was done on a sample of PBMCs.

CDR3 region: CASSPGRGEGTEAFF. CDR3 sequence (DNA): TGTGCCAGCAGCCCGGGACGGGGGGAAGGCACTGAAGCTTTCTTT. The chain joins TRBV7-8 to TRBJ1-1; perhaps TRBD1 as D (5 bases). V was shortened by 5 bases and J by 4 bases, with 17 bases between the two germline ends. The germline CDR1 and CDR2 sequences are SGHVS and FQNEAQ. The CDR3 contains 15 residues.